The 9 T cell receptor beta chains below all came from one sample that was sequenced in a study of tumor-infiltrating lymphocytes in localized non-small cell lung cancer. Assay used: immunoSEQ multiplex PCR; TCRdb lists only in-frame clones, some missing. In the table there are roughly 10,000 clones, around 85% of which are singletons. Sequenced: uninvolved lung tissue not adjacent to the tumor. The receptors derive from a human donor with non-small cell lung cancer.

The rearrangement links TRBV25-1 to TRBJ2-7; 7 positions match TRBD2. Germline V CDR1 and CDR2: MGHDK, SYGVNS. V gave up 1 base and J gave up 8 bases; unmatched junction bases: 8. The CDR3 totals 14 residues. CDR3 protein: CASSESATGGKQYF. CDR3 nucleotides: TGTGCCAGCAGTGAATCGGCAACGGGAGGAAAGCAGTACTTC.

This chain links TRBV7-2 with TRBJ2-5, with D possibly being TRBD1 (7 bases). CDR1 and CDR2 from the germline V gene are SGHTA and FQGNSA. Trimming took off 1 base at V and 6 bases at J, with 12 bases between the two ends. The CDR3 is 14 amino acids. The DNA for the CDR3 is TGTGCCAGCAGCTTAGGGGCAGGGGGGCAGACCCAGTACTTC. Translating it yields CASSLGAGGQTQYF.

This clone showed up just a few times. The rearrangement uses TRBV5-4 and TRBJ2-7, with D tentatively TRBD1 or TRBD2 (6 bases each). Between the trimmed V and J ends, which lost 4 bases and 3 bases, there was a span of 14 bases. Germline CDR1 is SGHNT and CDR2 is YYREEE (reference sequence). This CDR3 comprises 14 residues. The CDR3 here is CASSPEGGLYEQYF. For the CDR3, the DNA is TGTGCCAGCAGCCCCGAGGGGGGCCTCTACGAGCAGTACTTC.

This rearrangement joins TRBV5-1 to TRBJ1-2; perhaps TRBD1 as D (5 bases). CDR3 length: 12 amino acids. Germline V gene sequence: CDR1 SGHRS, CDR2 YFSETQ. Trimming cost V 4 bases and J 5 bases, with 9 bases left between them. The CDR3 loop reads CASSRDGYGYTF. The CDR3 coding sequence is TGCGCCAGCAGCAGGGACGGGTATGGCTACACCTTC. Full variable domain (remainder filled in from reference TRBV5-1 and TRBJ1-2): KAGVTQTPRYLIKTRGQQVTLSCSPISGHRSVSWYQQTPGQGLQFLFEYFSETQRNKGNFPGRFSGRQFSNSRSEMNVSTLELGDSALYLCASSRDGYGYTFGSGTRLTVV.

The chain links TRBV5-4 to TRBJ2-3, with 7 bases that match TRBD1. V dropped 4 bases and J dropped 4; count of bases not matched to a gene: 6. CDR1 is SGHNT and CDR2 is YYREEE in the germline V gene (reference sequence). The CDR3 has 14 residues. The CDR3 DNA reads TGTGCCAGCAGCCCCCGACAGGGCTCAGATACGCAGTATTTT. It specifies CASSPRQGSDTQYF.

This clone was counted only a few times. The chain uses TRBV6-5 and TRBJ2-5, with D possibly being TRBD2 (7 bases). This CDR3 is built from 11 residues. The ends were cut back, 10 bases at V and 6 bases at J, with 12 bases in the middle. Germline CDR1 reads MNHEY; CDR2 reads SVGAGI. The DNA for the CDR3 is TGTGCCACATGGCGGGGGCAGACCCAGTACTTC. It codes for CATWRGQTQYF.

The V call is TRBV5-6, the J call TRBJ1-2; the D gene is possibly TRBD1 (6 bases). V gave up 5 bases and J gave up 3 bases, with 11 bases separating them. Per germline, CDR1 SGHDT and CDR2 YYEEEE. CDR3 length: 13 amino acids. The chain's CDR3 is CASSSDSYYGYTF. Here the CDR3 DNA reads TGTGCCAGCAGTTCGGACAGTTACTATGGCTACACCTTC. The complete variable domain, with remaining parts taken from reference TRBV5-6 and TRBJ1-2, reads DAGVTQSPTHLIKTRGQQVTLRCSPKSGHDTVSWYQQALGQGPQFIFQYYEEEERQRGNFPDRFSGHQFPNYSSELNVNALLLGDSALYLCASSSDSYYGYTFGSGTRLTVV.

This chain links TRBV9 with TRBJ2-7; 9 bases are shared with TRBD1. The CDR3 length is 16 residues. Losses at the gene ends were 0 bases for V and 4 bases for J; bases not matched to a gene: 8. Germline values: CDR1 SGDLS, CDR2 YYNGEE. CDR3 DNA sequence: TGTGCCAGCAGCGTAGAGGGGACAGGGTCGGTATACGAGCAGTACTTC. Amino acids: CASSVEGTGSVYEQYF.

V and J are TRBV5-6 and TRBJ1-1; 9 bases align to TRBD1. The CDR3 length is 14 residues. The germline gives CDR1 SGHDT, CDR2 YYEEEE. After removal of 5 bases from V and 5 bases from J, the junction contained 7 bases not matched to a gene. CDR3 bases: TGTGCCAGCAGTAAACGACAGGGGGGAACTGAAGCTTTCTTT. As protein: CASSKRQGGTEAFF.